The entry below gives a single T cell receptor (beta chain) sequence along with its context. What it binds is unknown. The sample comes from a study of monozygotic twins with inflammatory bowel disease. Study results and caveats: Clonotypes shared with others were fewer in IBD patients than in healthy twins, especially with disease activity. Diversity of TCRbeta measured by inverse Simpson was lower in IBD patients than in healthy co-twins.

The CDR3 has 16 amino acids. From germline, CDR1 is SGHRS and CDR2 YFSETQ. Incorporation of UMIs carrying a 6-nucleotide sample barcode was performed by template switching. TCRdb re-analyzed the 5' RACE reads; it lists each CDR3 protein once, without DNA. In all, the sample yields about 160,000 distinct CDR3 sequences. The source is a human donor with ulcerative colitis or Crohn's disease, or a healthy co-twin of an affected twin (not recorded which). Input material: blood. The chain combines TRBV5-1 with TRBJ2-3; TCRdb returns TRBD2, unconfirmable since there is no DNA. The CDR3 spells CASSLVPSGRTDTQYF.